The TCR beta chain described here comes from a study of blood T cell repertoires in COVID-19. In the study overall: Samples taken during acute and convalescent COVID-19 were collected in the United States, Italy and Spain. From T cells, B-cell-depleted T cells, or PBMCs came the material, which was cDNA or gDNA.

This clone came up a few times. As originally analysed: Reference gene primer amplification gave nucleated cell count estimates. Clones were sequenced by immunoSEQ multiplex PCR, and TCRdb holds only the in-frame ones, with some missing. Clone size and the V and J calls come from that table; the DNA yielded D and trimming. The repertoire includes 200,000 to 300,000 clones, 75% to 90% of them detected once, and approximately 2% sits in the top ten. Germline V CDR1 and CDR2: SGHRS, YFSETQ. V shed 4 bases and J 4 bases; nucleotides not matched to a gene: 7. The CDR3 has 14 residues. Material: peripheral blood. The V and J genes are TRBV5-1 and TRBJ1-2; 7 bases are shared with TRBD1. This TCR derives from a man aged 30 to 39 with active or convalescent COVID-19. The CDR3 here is CASSRQGPPYGYTF. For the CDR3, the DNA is TGCGCCAGCAGCCGACAGGGCCCCCCCTATGGCTACACCTTC. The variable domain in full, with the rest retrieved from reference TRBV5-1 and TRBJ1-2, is KAGVTQTPRYLIKTRGQQVTLSCSPISGHRSVSWYQQTPGQGLQFLFEYFSETQRNKGNFPGRFSGRQFSNSRSEMNVSTLELGDSALYLCASSRQGPPYGYTFGSGTRLTVV.